Below, 16 T cell receptor beta chains from the same sample are listed, as sequenced in a study of cytomegalovirus exposure and HLA in healthy donors. It was with 60 Vbeta and 13 Jbeta primers that the PCR ran. Repertoires were generated with immunoSEQ multiplex PCR, while TCRdb's copy carries only in-frame clones and drops some. Of around 110,000 clones listed, around 77% are singletons. The sample taken for sequencing was PBMCs. These receptors were obtained from a male donor in good health and CMV-seronegative.

The chain joins TRBV27 to TRBJ2-2, with TRBD1 matching over 7 bases. The V gene's germline CDR1 is MNHEY and CDR2 SMNVEV (reference sequence). The V gene end was trimmed by 6 bases and the J gene end by 2 bases; junction bases not matched to a gene: 9. This CDR3 spans 16 amino acids. DNA for the CDR3: TGTGCCAGCAGGGCCAGGACAGGCTATAACACCGGGGAGCTGTTTTTT. Residues: CASRARTGYNTGELFF.

The J gene is TRBJ2-1, the V gene TRBV2; 8 bases align to TRBD2. Germline V gene lookup returns CDR1 SNHLY and CDR2 FYNNEI. V shed 8 bases and J 8 bases; nucleotides not matched to a gene: 11. CDR3 size: 14 residues. The CDR3 here is CASAQGLGGYEQFF. The CDR3 nucleotides read TGTGCCAGCGCCCAGGGACTAGGAGGTTATGAGCAGTTCTTC.

This clone was seen only once. The gene calls are TRBV30 and TRBJ2-5; D may be TRBD2 (5 bases). This CDR3 spans 14 amino acids. Germline V gene data show CDR1 as GTSNPN and CDR2 as SVGIG (reference sequence). Deletions cut 0 bases from V and 3 bases from J, with 11 bases between. CDR3: CAWSVGLAKETQYF. The CDR3 nucleotides read TGTGCCTGGAGTGTAGGCCTAGCTAAAGAGACCCAGTACTTC.

The V and J genes are TRBV27 and TRBJ2-1, with 7 bases identical to TRBD1. The germline V gene has CDR1 MNHEY and CDR2 SMNVEV (reference sequence). After removal of 5 bases from V and 9 bases from J, the junction contained 7 bases not matched to a gene. The CDR3 totals 13 residues. The chain's CDR3 is CASSGQAWGEQFF. The CDR3 DNA sequence: TGTGCCAGCAGTGGACAGGCCTGGGGTGAGCAGTTCTTC.

The rearrangement links TRBV6-1 to TRBJ2-1, with D possibly TRBD2 on 7 matching bases. The CDR3 length is 14 residues. CDR1 is MNHNS and CDR2 is SASEGT in the germline V gene. The germline V and J ends were trimmed by 3 bases and 12 bases, with 18 bases remaining between them. The CDR3 spells CASSEGGGYGWQFF. CDR3 nucleotide sequence: TGTGCCAGCAGTGAGGGCGGGGGCTATGGTTGGCAGTTCTTC.

The gene calls are TRBV10-3 and TRBJ2-5; a weak D match, TRBD1 (6 bases). The V end was cut by 2 bases, the J end by 7 bases, with 14 bases between. This CDR3 has 14 amino acids. Germline CDR1 and CDR2: ENHRY and SYGVKD. CDR3 loop: CAISETGRSGTQYF. The CDR3 DNA reads TGTGCCATCAGTGAGACAGGGCGGTCGGGGACCCAGTACTTC.

This clone has more than one count but fewer than ten. The V and J genes are TRBV7-2 and TRBJ2-5, with TRBD2 matching over 12 bases. Germline V lookup: CDR1 SGHTA, CDR2 FQGNSA. CDR3 length: 16 amino acids. The J segment lost 2 bases and the V segment lost 4 bases, leaving 5 bases of the junction unmatched. The CDR3 DNA reads TGTGCCAGCAGCTACCCTGGACTAGCGGGACAAGAGACCCAGTACTTC. As protein: CASSYPGLAGQETQYF. The full variable domain, with the rest looked up from reference TRBV7-2 and TRBJ2-5, is GAGVSQSPSNKVTEKGKDVELRCDPISGHTALYWYRQSLGQGLEFLIYFQGNSAPDKSGLPSDRFSAERTGGSVSTLTIQRTQQEDSAVYLCASSYPGLAGQETQYFGPGTRLLVL.

Only a few counts were recorded for this clone. The V and J genes are TRBV19 and TRBJ2-3; tentative D call: TRBD2 (6 bases). Trimming stripped 7 bases from V and 4 bases from J, with 18 bases between. Germline CDR1 LNHDA, CDR2 SQIVND (reference sequence). The CDR3 sequence is 15 residues long. CDR3 in amino acids: CASKFRETLADTQYF. In DNA form, the CDR3 reads TGTGCCAGTAAGTTTCGGGAGACACTGGCAGATACGCAGTATTTT.

The V gene is TRBV5-1, the J gene TRBJ1-2, with D possibly being TRBD1 (5 bases). V lost 3 bases, J lost 6 bases, and 18 bases lay in between. There are 15 residues in the CDR3. Germline CDR1 and CDR2: SGHRS and YFSETQ. CDR3 region: CASSYRTGRENGYTF. CDR3 sequence (DNA): TGCGCCAGCAGCTACCGTACGGGCAGGGAAAATGGCTACACCTTC.

Concerning this clone: The sample contains more than one DNA sequence encoding this CDR3. The V call is TRBV7-9, the J call TRBJ2-7, with 7 bases that match TRBD1. The V and J ends lost 5 bases and 5 bases, in that order; junction bases with no gene match: 3. Germline V gene lookup returns CDR1 SEHNR and CDR2 FQNEAQ (reference sequence). The CDR3 runs to 12 residues. This CDR3 reads CASSPTGDEQYF. The CDR3 coding sequence is TGTGCCAGCAGCCCCACAGGGGACGAGCAGTACTTC.

The V call is TRBV11-3, the J call TRBJ1-5; no clear D gene. This CDR3 has 13 amino acids. In germline, CDR1 is SGHNT, CDR2 YENEEA. Trimming took 3 bases from V and 9 from J, leaving 12 bases between them. Here the CDR3 reads CASSFYDIPPQHF. The CDR3 bases are TGTGCCAGCAGCTTTTACGACATCCCGCCCCAGCATTTT.

This sequence joins TRBV5-4 and TRBJ1-2; TRBD1 might be the D (5 bases). Germline V CDR1 and CDR2: SGHNT, YYREEE (reference sequence). The length of the CDR3 is 17 residues. V dropped 3 bases and J dropped 4 bases, with 22 bases sitting between them. As DNA, the CDR3 is TGTGCCAGCAGCTCAGAGAATCCAGGGTGGAAGGGCTATGGCTACACCTTC. Protein: CASSSENPGWKGYGYTF.

This chain joins TRBV7-9 and TRBJ2-1; 7 bases are shared with TRBD1. V lost 1 base, J lost 4 bases, and 7 bases stayed unmatched. Germline values: CDR1 SEHNR, CDR2 FQNEAQ (reference sequence). The CDR3 covers 16 residues. CDR3 sequence (DNA): TGTGCCAGCAGCTTAGGCCCCCAGGGGGAGTACAATGAGCAGTTCTTC. The encoded protein is CASSLGPQGEYNEQFF. Full variable domain (remainder filled in from reference TRBV7-9 and TRBJ2-1): DTGVSQNPRHKITKRGQNVTFRCDPISEHNRLYWYRQTLGQGPEFLTYFQNEAQLEKSRLLSDRFSAERPKGSFSTLEIQRTEQGDSAMYLCASSLGPQGEYNEQFFGPGTRLTVL.

The rearrangement joins TRBV5-6 to TRBJ2-5; D remains ambiguous. Matching the DNA end better, TRBJ2-7 makes the J call doubtful. Germline V gives CDR1 SGHDT, CDR2 YYEEEE. The CDR3 is 14 residues long. Written as DNA, the CDR3 is TGTGCCAGCATCAACCGACGCACTAACTACGAGCAGTACTTC. Encoded protein: CASINRRTNYEQYF.

The chain joins TRBV6-4 to TRBJ2-3; TRBD2 matches at 8 bases. The V and J ends lost 3 bases and 1 base, in that order; junction bases with no gene match: 6. The CDR3 consists of 16 residues. The V gene's germline CDR1 is MRHNA and CDR2 SNTAGT. This CDR3 reads CASSEWGLGGTDTQYF. The CDR3, as DNA: TGTGCCAGCAGTGAATGGGGACTAGGGGGCACAGATACGCAGTATTTT.

This clone was picked up one time. V and J are TRBV6-5 and TRBJ2-5; a possible D gene is TRBD1 (5 bases). The DNA matches TRBJ2-7 better at its end, which makes the J call doubtful. The CDR3 spans 13 residues. Germline V gives CDR1 MNHEY, CDR2 SVGAGI. In DNA form, the CDR3 reads TGTGCCAGCAGTACCCTACAGGCCTACGAGCAGTACTTC. Amino acid sequence: CASSTLQAYEQYF.